This T cell receptor (beta chain) appears in the sequencing data of a study of cytomegalovirus exposure and HLA in healthy donors. Broader study findings: Other equally common chains were less clonally expanded than HLA-associated TCR beta chains, a later analysis showed. Earlier analysis looked at TCR beta V segments, and most were productive about 87% or about 30% of the time. Later on, an analysis showed TCR association rates differing by HLA locus, with DRB1 the most and HLA-C the fewest. The classifier reportedly diagnosed cytomegalovirus status with high sensitivity and specificity.

Primers: 60 Vbeta forward and 13 Jbeta reverse. Profiling relied on immunoSEQ multiplex PCR, and the TCRdb table lists in-frame clones only, not all of them. The sample holds some 150,000 clones, around 65% seen once. The germline V gene has CDR1 SGHVS and CDR2 FNYEAQ. V was shortened by 3 bases and J by 2 bases, with 17 bases between the two germline ends. The CDR3 is made up of 17 amino acids. A note on this clone: Antigen specificity is unknown.

The receptor's source is a woman aged 25 to 39 in good health and CMV-seropositive. The chain carries TRBV7-6 and TRBJ1-5, with D possibly matching TRBD1 (6 bases). Sequenced material: PBMCs. CDR3 region: CASSLRTAPGGNQPQHF. CDR3 sequence (DNA): TGTGCCAGCAGCTTGCGGACAGCCCCTGGGGGCAATCAGCCCCAGCATTTT.